This entry describes one T cell receptor (beta chain). This clone has a handful of counts. Its specific antigen is unknown. No base-level quality is on record; no much larger clone is a single base apart. These data are taken from a study of cytomegalovirus exposure and HLA in healthy donors (TCRdb year 2017). For the wider study: An earlier analysis of some 600 of the donors reported about 260 Gb of sequence data and 95 million to 120 million unique TCR beta sequences obtained from some 170 million T cells. Around 320 gigabases of sequencing data and approximately 85 million unique TCR sequences were included in an early release covering 500 to 750 HLA-typed donors. The genetic ancestry cluster associated with self-reported Caucasian donors included about 81% of the roughly 400 genotyped donors. The aim of the study was to test whether cataloging public T cell receptors could identify signatures of past pathogen exposure. The T cell repertoires of under 700 subjects were profiled by immunosequencing and related to cytomegalovirus serostatus. A separate validation cohort of 90 to 150 different subjects was used in addition to the roughly 640-subject first cohort. To predict cytomegalovirus infection status, the study combined high-throughput TCR immunosequencing, statistical association of individual TCRs with disease status, and machine learning. A later analysis re-examined previously published TCR beta repertoires from 610 or so donors and added high-resolution HLA genotyping to investigate patterns of TCR occurrence. Rather than drawing on any new phenotypic data, the later analysis identified candidate immune exposures from TCR beta sequences and the way those sequences occurred across donors. To decide whether each TCR beta V gene segment behaved as functional or pseudogenic, an earlier analysis of 587 of the donors relied on high-throughput TCR beta sequencing. Donor age, sex, ethnicity and CMV serostatus were collected together with the repertoire data. Genome-wide SNP genotypes for about 65% of the roughly 670 donors were used in a later genetic analysis, which treated that subset as a discovery cohort. All discovery cohort repertoires had been generated using a single sequencing platform. HLA typing covered class I and class II loci at four-digit resolution. Typing coverage differed by locus: A, B, C, DRB1 and DQB1 were typed in roughly 620-630 donors, DQA1 in about 550, DPA1 in over 600, and DPB1 in roughly 470. Roughly 5 DR-DQ haplotypes were handled as single units for association and clustering, since linkage in the cohort was strong. Among about 370 genotyped donors of the cohort, an average of around 220,000 unique TCR beta nucleotide sequences was sequenced per donor, of which 15% to 20% were non-productive. The research as a whole found: For the cohort, immune exposure information was limited to CMV serostatus. Most CMV-associated TCR beta chains appeared to be HLA-restricted in a later analysis, and the HLA associations seemed to be driven largely by CMV exposure. A later analysis found that TCR association rates varied across HLA loci, with DRB1 alleles showing the most associated TCRs and HLA-C alleles the fewest. Most TCR sequences were observed very rarely across donors, whereas some public TCRs were present in many individuals. This cohort had only TCR beta chains sequenced, and the lack of alpha or paired-chain data limited which features could be detected. A few of the identified cytomegalovirus-associated TCR beta chains were confirmed in vitro to be specific for cytomegalovirus antigens. The sequencing pipeline was judged likely to have produced a cluster of highly shared sequence variants as a technical artifact. In a later genetic analysis, fewer N-insertions in productive TCRs were reported among donors in an Asian-associated ancestry cluster than the approximately 710-donor mean. Cytomegalovirus status was reported to be diagnosed by the classifier with high specificity and sensitivity in both the original and validation cohorts. The presence/absence analyses assumed that sequencing depth was roughly uniform across donors, and that assumption may not be true. A further reported finding was that TCR beta sequences accurately predicted the HLA-A and HLA-B alleles for most subjects in the first cohort. In an earlier analysis of approximately 590 of the donors, most TCR beta V segments appeared in productive rearrangements about 90% or about 30% of the time, broadly matching IMGT annotations. Because some donors lacked HLA typing at each locus, the association tests relied only on the typed subset. In the study, some 160 TCR beta chains were listed as associated with cytomegalovirus. The authors suggested that the approach could potentially be extended to other disease states and immunological phenotypes. In a later analysis, several top co-occurrence clusters were reported to appear linked to parvovirus B19, influenza, CMV and Epstein-Barr virus. When HLA alleles, especially DR and DQ, strongly co-occurred, TCR associations were difficult to assign to individual alleles. The earlier analysis of some 540 of the donors excluded 15 to 20 rarely observed V segments, including chromosome 9 orphons, because counts were too low. Specific HLA alleles were associated with 15,000 to 20,000 TCR beta sequences at a false discovery rate of 0.05 in a later analysis. Linkage disequilibrium might explain the correlated functional status among segregating V segments, but an unknown experimental factor could not be ruled out. A later analysis found that HLA-associated TCR beta chains were more clonally expanded and had lower generation probabilities than equally common non-associated chains. An association between a missense DCLRE1C variant and V-gene and J-gene trimming of TCR beta chains was found in a later genetic analysis and replicated in an independent cohort.

The cohort comprised more than 550 healthy bone marrow donors. Cohort members were all nominally healthy when sampled, although unrecorded immune exposures were likely present. The donor was CMV seropositive and belonged to the group of some 290 seropositive cohort members. A peripheral blood sample was collected from each donor, and TCR beta sequencing was performed on peripheral blood mononuclear cells. The Qiagen DNeasy Blood Extraction Kit was used to extract genomic DNA from the blood cell samples. Libraries were constructed by the immunoSEQ multiplex PCR assay. For the multiplex PCR, a mixture combining 60 forward primers for TCR Vbeta segments and 13 reverse primers for TCR Jbeta segments was used. The CDR3 region of rearranged TCR beta genes was amplified from genomic DNA by a multiplex PCR assay. Amplified TCR beta libraries were sequenced as 87-base-pair reads on the Illumina HiSeq System. Per the original workflow: A later analysis tallied 75 million to 85 million unique TCR beta chains across the approximately 670 repertoires, and some 10 million of those chains were shared by two or more donors. Raw reads were error-corrected and collapsed into unique sequences by a nearest-neighbor algorithm in which closely related sequences were merged to remove PCR and sequencing errors. V, D and J gene segments were assigned by aligning CDR3 sequences to IMGT reference sequences. Each retained sequence needed at least a six-nucleotide match to both a V gene segment and a J gene segment. A rearrangement was called productive if the CDR3 had no stop codons and remained in frame with V and J, and every other rearrangement was called non-productive. CDR3 was defined according to IMGT convention as the region running from the second conserved V-encoded cysteine to the conserved J-encoded phenylalanine. The earlier analysis of 587 of the donors excluded any sequence lacking an unambiguous match to a single V gene segment. In an earlier analysis of 587 of the donors, V segments were called functional above 56.7% productive rearrangements and were called segregating when the between-donor standard deviation exceeded 5%. A statistical classification framework was built to diagnose cytomegalovirus status from the catalog of TCR beta chain sequences. In a later analysis, TCR nucleotide sequences were compared against IMGT/GENE-DB human TR gene sequences so that V and J genes could be assigned. The TCRdist pipeline was used in a later analysis to assign CDR3 sequences and most-parsimonious VDJ recombination scenarios. In a later analysis, each TCR beta chain was defined by its CDR3 amino acid sequence together with its V-gene family, and reads without a unique V-gene family were excluded. To address suspected cross-contamination and a sequencing artifact, a later analysis removed 550 to 750 highly shared, low-generation-probability nucleotide sequences. For each public chain, a later analysis derived a clonal expansion index from normalized ranks of inferred template counts within each repertoire. In a later analysis, generation probabilities were computed with a VDJ recombination model fitted to out-of-frame rearrangements, and the resulting probabilities were checked against IGoR. In a later analysis, hypergeometric tests were used to score TCR-TCR, TCR-HLA and TCR-CMV co-occurrence, with a repertoire-size bias correction applied to TCR pairs. A later analysis estimated false discovery rates by permuting HLA or CMV assignments 20 times. In a later analysis, co-occurring TCRs were grouped with DBSCAN, and TCRdist sequence similarity was added when clustering was performed within HLA-allele-positive subsets. Co-occurrence clustering excluded repertoires with fewer than 30,000 or more than 120,000 public chains, plus five with anomalous nucleotide sharing. As stored in TCRdb, this immuneACCESS dataset retains in-frame rearrangements with V and J assigned. A fraction of the clones does not appear; measured against another copy, unresolved V genes explain less than half of the discrepancy, and the remainder lacks a known reason. V and J calls and clone size follow that table, whereas D and trimming were derived from the DNA. Within this sample are under 200,000 clones, with roughly an eighth of them counted one time only. The ten largest account for 7.8% of the sample.

The sequencing input was PBMCs. This sequence originates from a man aged 45-65 years in good health and CMV-seropositive.

The sequence in DNA is TGTGCCAGCACCAGGGGGGGGACAGGGGGCTGGGAGACCCAGTACTTC. Translated, this is CASTRGGTGGWETQYF. The V gene is TRBV9 and the J gene is TRBJ2-5; TRBD1 agrees with 12 junctional bases. Reading from cysteine to phenylalanine, the CDR3 counts 16 amino acids. Kept here is only the CDR3 DNA, which spans 48 bases and is read in frame from base 1. CDR1 and CDR2 (SGDLS, YYNGEE) derive from the germline V gene. The germline V end is reduced by 6 bases and the J end by 5 bases; junction bases left unmatched: 11. Beyond the CDR3, the reference TRBV9 and TRBJ2-5 genes provide the residues; the full variable domain reads: DSGVTQTPKHLITATGQRVTLRCSPRSGDLSVYWYQQSLDQGLQFLIQYYNGEERAKGNILERFSAQQFPDLHSELNLSSLELGDSALYFCASTRGGTGGWETQYFGPGTRLLVL.